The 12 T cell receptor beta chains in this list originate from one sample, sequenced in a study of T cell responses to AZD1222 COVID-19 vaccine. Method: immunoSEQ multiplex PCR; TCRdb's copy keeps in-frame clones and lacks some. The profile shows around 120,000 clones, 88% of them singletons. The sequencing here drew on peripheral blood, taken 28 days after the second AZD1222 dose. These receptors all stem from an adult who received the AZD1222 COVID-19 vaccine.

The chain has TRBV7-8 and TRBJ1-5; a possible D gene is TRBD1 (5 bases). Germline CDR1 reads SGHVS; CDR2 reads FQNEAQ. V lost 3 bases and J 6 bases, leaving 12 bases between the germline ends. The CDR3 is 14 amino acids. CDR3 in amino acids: CASSFGGWGQPQHF. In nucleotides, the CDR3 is TGTGCCAGCAGCTTTGGGGGGTGGGGTCAGCCCCAGCATTTT.

As DNA, the CDR3 is TGTGCCAGTAGTATTCACCCCGACAGGGGGTATGGCTACACCTTC. The encoded protein is CASSIHPDRGYGYTF. The chain carries TRBV19 and TRBJ1-2; 9 bases are shared with TRBD1. Germline CDR1 is LNHDA and CDR2 is SQIVND (reference sequence). The CDR3 has 15 amino acids. J gave up 5 bases and V 3 bases, and 7 bases lay outside the gene matches.

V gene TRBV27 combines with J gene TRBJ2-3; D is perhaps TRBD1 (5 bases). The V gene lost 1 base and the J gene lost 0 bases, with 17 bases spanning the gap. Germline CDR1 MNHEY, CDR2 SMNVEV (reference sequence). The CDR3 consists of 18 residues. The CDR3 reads CASSLYPPTAPSTDTQYF. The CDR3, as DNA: TGTGCCAGCAGTTTATATCCCCCGACAGCCCCTAGCACAGATACGCAGTATTTT.

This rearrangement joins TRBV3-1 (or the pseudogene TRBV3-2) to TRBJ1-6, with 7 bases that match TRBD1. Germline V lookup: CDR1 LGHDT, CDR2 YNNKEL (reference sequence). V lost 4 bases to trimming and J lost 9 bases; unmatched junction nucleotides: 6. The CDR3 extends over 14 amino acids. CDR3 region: CASSRGTESSPLHF. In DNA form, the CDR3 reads TGTGCCAGCAGCCGGGGGACAGAAAGTTCACCCCTCCACTTT.

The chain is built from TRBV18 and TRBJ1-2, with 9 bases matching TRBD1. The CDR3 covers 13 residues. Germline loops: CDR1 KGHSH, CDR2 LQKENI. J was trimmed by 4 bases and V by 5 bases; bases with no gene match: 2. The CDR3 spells CASSAQGAYGYTF. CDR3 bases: TGTGCCAGCTCAGCACAGGGGGCCTATGGCTACACCTTC.

In nucleotides, the CDR3 is TGTGCCAGCAGCCACCAAGAGGGGGGTTGGGACGATCTGAACACTGAAGCTTTCTTT. Residues: CASSHQEGGWDDLNTEAFF. The chain recombines TRBV7-3 with TRBJ1-1; perhaps TRBD1 as D (6 bases). The CDR3 is made up of 19 amino acids. V was shortened by 5 bases and J by 0 bases, with 25 bases between the two germline ends. Per germline, CDR1 SGHTA and CDR2 FQGTGA.

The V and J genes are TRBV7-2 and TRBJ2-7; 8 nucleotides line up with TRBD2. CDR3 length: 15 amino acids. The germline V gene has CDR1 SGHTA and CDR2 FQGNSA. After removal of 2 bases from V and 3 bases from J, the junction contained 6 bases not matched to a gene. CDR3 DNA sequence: TGTGCCAGCAGCTTAATTGCGGGAGGCAGCTACGAGCAGTACTTC. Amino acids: CASSLIAGGSYEQYF. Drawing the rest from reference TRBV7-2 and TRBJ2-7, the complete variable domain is GAGVSQSPSNKVTEKGKDVELRCDPISGHTALYWYRQSLGQGLEFLIYFQGNSAPDKSGLPSDRFSAERTGGSVSTLTIQRTQQEDSAVYLCASSLIAGGSYEQYFGPGTRLTVT.

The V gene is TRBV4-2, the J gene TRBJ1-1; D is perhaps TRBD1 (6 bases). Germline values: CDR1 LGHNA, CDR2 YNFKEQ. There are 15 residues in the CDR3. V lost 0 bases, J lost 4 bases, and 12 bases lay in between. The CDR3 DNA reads TGTGCCAGCAGCCAAGAAACGGGGGCGGGCACTGAAGCTTTCTTT. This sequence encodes CASSQETGAGTEAFF.

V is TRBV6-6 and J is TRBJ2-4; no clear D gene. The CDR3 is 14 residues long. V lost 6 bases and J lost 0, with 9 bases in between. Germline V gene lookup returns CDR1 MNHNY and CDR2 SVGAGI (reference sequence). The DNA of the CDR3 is TGTGCCAGCAGCCAAAGCCTAGCCAAAAACATTCAGTACTTC. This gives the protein CASSQSLAKNIQYF.

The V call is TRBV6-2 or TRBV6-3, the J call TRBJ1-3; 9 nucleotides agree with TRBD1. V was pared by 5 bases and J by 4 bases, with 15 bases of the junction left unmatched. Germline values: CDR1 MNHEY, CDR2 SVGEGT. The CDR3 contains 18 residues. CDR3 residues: CASSRPPGTGTRGNTIYF. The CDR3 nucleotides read TGTGCCAGCAGTCGCCCCCCCGGGACAGGGACTCGAGGAAACACCATATATTTT.

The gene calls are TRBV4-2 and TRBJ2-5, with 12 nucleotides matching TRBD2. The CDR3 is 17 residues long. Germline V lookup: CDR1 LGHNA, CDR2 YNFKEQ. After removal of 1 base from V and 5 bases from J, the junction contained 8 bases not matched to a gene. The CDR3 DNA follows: TGTGCCAGCAGCCAAGTGAGCGGACTAGCGGGAACGGAGACCCAGTACTTC. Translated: CASSQVSGLAGTETQYF.

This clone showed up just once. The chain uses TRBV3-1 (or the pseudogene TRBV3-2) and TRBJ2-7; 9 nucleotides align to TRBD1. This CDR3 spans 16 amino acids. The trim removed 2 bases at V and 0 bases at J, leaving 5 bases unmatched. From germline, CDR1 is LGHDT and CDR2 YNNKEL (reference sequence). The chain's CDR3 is CASSQQDRGSSYEQYF. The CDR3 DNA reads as TGTGCCAGCAGCCAACAGGACAGGGGAAGCTCCTACGAGCAGTACTTC.